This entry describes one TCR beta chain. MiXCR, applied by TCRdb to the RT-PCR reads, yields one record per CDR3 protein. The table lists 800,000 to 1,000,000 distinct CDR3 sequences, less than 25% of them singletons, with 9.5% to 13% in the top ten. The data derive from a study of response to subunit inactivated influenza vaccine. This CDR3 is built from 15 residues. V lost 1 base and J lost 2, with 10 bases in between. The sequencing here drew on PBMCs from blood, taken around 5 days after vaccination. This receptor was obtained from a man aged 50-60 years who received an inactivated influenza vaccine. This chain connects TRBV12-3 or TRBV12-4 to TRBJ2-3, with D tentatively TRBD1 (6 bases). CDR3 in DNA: TGTGCCAGCAGTTTAGAGGGGGTTCTCACAGATACGCAGTATTTT. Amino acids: CASSLEGVLTDTQYF.